This T cell receptor (beta chain) is from a study of blood T cell repertoires in COVID-19. The overall study: From the United States, Italy and Spain came samples of acute and convalescent COVID-19.

Under the authors' procedure: Nucleated cell counts were estimated from reference gene primer amplification. This table comes from immunoSEQ multiplex PCR, and its TCRdb copy is limited to in-frame clones, with some not included. V, J and clone size derive from that table, while D and trimming were established from the DNA sequence. Of about 62,000 clones in the sample, roughly nine tenths were seen once. This CDR3 is built from 18 residues. The V end was cut by 5 bases, the J end by 0 bases, with 17 bases between. Per the germline V gene, CDR1 is MDHEN and CDR2 is SYDVKM. Material: peripheral blood. The chain employs TRBV28 and TRBJ1-6; D is ambiguous. This clonotype was obtained from a woman aged 55 to 70 with COVID-19, enrolled during active disease. CDR3 amino acids: CASSGLGLASSYNSPLHF. CDR3 nucleotides: TGTGCCAGCAGTGGACTCGGCCTAGCGAGCTCCTATAATTCACCCCTCCACTTT.